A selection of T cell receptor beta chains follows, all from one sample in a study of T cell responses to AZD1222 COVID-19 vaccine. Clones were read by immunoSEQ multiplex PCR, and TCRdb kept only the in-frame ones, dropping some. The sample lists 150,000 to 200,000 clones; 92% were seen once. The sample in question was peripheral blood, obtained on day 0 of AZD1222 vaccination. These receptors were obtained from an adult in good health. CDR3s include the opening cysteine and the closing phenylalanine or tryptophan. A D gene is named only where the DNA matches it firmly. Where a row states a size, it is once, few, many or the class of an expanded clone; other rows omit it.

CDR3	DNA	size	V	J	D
CATPFPLSGANVLTF	TGTGCCACCCCGTTCCCCCTCTCTGGGGCCAACGTCCTGACTTTC	-	TRBV2	TRBJ2-6	-
CASSLGGKTQYF	TGTGCCAGCAGCTTAGGAGGGAAGACCCAGTACTTC	-	TRBV7-6	TRBJ2-5	-
CATSEEGTKEKLFF	TGTGCCACCAGTGAGGAAGGGACCAAGGAAAAACTGTTTTTT	-	TRBV24-1	TRBJ1-4	-
CASSSNRGLGEKLFF	TGTGCCAGCAGTTCCAACAGGGGGCTGGGTGAAAAACTGTTTTTT	once	TRBV6-5	TRBJ1-4	TRBD1
CASSLPTGAGNTIYF	TGTGCCAGCAGCTTACCGACAGGGGCTGGAAACACCATATATTTT	-	TRBV7-9	TRBJ1-3	TRBD1
CASRSGLTNEQYF	TGTGCCAGCAGATCGGGCCTTACCAACGAGCAGTACTTC	-	TRBV27	TRBJ2-7	-
CASSLTSGRNEQYF	TGTGCCAGCAGTTTGACTAGCGGGAGGAACGAGCAGTACTTC	-	TRBV27	TRBJ2-7	TRBD2
CASSKKGGTEAFF	TGTGCCAGCAGCAAAAAGGGGGGTACTGAAGCTTTCTTT	-	TRBV9	TRBJ1-1	-
CASSFARITGELFF	TGTGCCAGCAGCTTTGCGCGGATCACCGGGGAGCTGTTTTTT	-	TRBV11-2	TRBJ2-2	-
CASSYSGRGDGEAFF	TGTGCCAGCAGTTATTCGGGCAGGGGTGACGGTGAAGCTTTCTTT	-	TRBV2	TRBJ1-1	-
CASSPDIRGGYTF	TGTGCCAGCAGTCCTGACATTAGAGGTGGCTACACCTTC	-	TRBV28	TRBJ1-2	-
CSVEGQGSTEAFF	TGCAGCGTTGAGGGACAGGGGTCGACTGAAGCTTTCTTT	-	TRBV29-1	TRBJ1-1	TRBD1
CASSLGIQRTSTDTQYF	TGTGCCAGCAGCTTAGGTATCCAGCGGACTAGCACAGATACGCAGTATTTT	-	TRBV7-6	TRBJ2-3	-
CASSLGGNYGYTF	TGTGCCAGCAGCTTGGGCGGAAACTATGGCTACACCTTC	-	TRBV7-9	TRBJ1-2	-
CASSLEVYSYEQYF	TGTGCCAGCAGCCTAGAGGTCTATTCCTACGAGCAGTACTTC	-	TRBV6-2/TRBV6-3	TRBJ2-7	-
CAWSVRRPANTGELFF	TGTGCCTGGAGTGTACGCAGGCCGGCGAACACCGGGGAGCTGTTTTTT	-	TRBV30	TRBJ2-2	-
CASSQVGAQNTEAFF	TGTGCCAGCAGCCAAGTAGGCGCACAGAACACTGAAGCTTTCTTT	-	TRBV3-1/TRBV3-2	TRBJ1-1	-
CASSLTERGANEQFF	TGTGCCAGCAGCTTAACCGAGCGAGGGGCAAATGAGCAGTTCTTC	once	TRBV7-9	TRBJ2-1	-
CATSDGYGYTF	TGTGCCACCAGCGACGGCTATGGCTACACCTTC	-	TRBV24-1	TRBJ1-2	-
CASSLGTVPLADTQYF	TGCGCCAGCAGCTTGGGGACAGTCCCTCTTGCCGATACGCAGTATTTT	-	TRBV5-1	TRBJ2-3	-
CASSLRRVAGVEQYF	TGTGCCAGCAGTTTGAGGAGGGTAGCGGGAGTTGAGCAGTACTTC	-	TRBV27	TRBJ2-7	TRBD2
CASSLGAGLPGDEQYF	TGCGCCAGCAGCTTGGGAGCGGGGTTACCAGGAGACGAGCAGTACTTC	-	TRBV5-1	TRBJ2-7	TRBD2
CASSLSGVLGGTEAFF	TGTGCCAGCAGCTTAAGTGGCGTTTTAGGGGGCACTGAAGCTTTCTTT	-	TRBV7-2	TRBJ1-1	-
CATSRLAGAQDTQYF	TGTGCTACATCCCGACTAGCGGGGGCACAAGATACGCAGTATTTT	-	TRBV10-3	TRBJ2-3	TRBD2
CASSKAWGQNQETQYF	TGCGCCAGCAGCAAGGCTTGGGGACAGAACCAAGAGACCCAGTACTTC	-	TRBV4-1	TRBJ2-5	TRBD1
CASSPLPITSGSRNEQFF	TGTGCCAGCAGCCCCCTCCCGATCACTAGCGGGAGCAGGAATGAGCAGTTCTTC	-	TRBV7-2	TRBJ2-1	TRBD2
CASSFLARGPPTDTQYF	TGTGCCAGCAGCTTTCTAGCCCGGGGGCCCCCCACAGATACGCAGTATTTT	-	TRBV7-2	TRBJ2-3	-